The 26 T cell receptor beta chains in this list originate from one sample, sequenced in a study of cytomegalovirus exposure and HLA in healthy donors. This PCR relied on a set of 60 Vbeta primers and 13 Jbeta primers. Sequenced by immunoSEQ multiplex PCR; TCRdb stores in-frame clones only, minus some. The sample lists about 180,000 clones, over 65% occurring once. Sequenced: PBMCs. These receptors were obtained from a man younger than 35 in good health and CMV-seronegative.

J is TRBJ2-7 and V is TRBV30, with 7 bases aligning to TRBD2. The CDR3 runs to 15 residues. Trimming took 0 bases from V and 3 from J; bases not matched to a gene: 8. Germline V gene data show CDR1 as GTSNPN and CDR2 as SVGIG (reference sequence). CDR3 coding DNA: TGTGCCTGGAGTGTACGCAGCGGGGTCGGCTACGAGCAGTACTTC. Its translation is CAWSVRSGVGYEQYF.

This clone was counted a few times. This chain connects TRBV6-6 to TRBJ1-4; no definite D call. V dropped 6 bases and J dropped 8 bases, with 10 bases sitting between them. This CDR3 spans 12 amino acids. Germline V gene sequence: CDR1 MNHNY, CDR2 SVGAGI (reference sequence). This chain's CDR3 is CASSEPREKLFF. The CDR3 coding sequence is TGTGCCAGCAGCGAACCGAGGGAAAAACTGTTTTTT.

The J gene is TRBJ2-3, the V gene TRBV30; possibly TRBD1 for D (6 bases). CDR1 and CDR2 (germline): GTSNPN, SVGIG (reference sequence). The CDR3 is 12 amino acids. V was clipped by 5 bases and J by 4 bases, with 10 bases between them. The CDR3 DNA is TGTGCCTGGGGGAAGGGGGCAGATACGCAGTATTTT. Protein product: CAWGKGADTQYF.

This clone was observed a few times. The chain has TRBV7-2 and TRBJ2-5; D possibly corresponds to TRBD2 (6 bases). The ends were cut back, 1 base at V and 8 bases at J, with 14 bases in the middle. This CDR3 has 14 amino acids. Germline V gene data show CDR1 as SGHTA and CDR2 as FQGNSA. CDR3 DNA: TGTGCCAGCAGCTTAGGGGGGGACTCGTCAACCCAGTACTTC. Translated, it gives CASSLGGDSSTQYF.

The gene calls are TRBV19 and TRBJ2-1; possible D gene TRBD2, 5 bases. The CDR3 loop spans 14 amino acids. Trimming stripped 5 bases from V and 10 bases from J, with 18 bases between. The germline V gene encodes CDR1 LNHDA and CDR2 SQIVND (reference sequence). The CDR3 protein is CASSPRERLVEQFF. In DNA form, the CDR3 reads TGTGCCAGTAGTCCCCGGGAAAGGTTAGTAGAGCAGTTCTTC. Together with reference TRBV19 and TRBJ2-1, the CDR3 gives the full variable domain: DGGITQSPKYLFRKEGQNVTLSCEQNLNHDAMYWYRQDPGQGLRLIYYSQIVNDFQKGDIAEGYSVSREKKESFPLTVTSAQKNPTAFYLCASSPRERLVEQFFGPGTRLTVL.

The J gene is TRBJ1-6, the V gene TRBV10-3; D not resolved. The germline V and J ends were trimmed by 3 bases and 10 bases, with 13 bases remaining between them. Germline V gene data show CDR1 as ENHRY and CDR2 as SYGVKD. This CDR3 region has 14 residues. The chain's CDR3 is CAISERVTGSPLHF. CDR3 in DNA: TGTGCCATCAGTGAAAGAGTGACGGGGTCACCCCTCCACTTT.

The rearrangement links TRBV29-1 to TRBJ2-3; D is possibly TRBD1 (6 bases). CDR1 is SQVTM, CDR2 ANQGSEA, per germline. The ends were cut back, 6 bases at V and 5 bases at J, with 18 bases in the middle. There are 14 residues in the CDR3. The CDR3 protein is CSVRTGRVKDTQYF. In nucleotides, the CDR3 is TGCAGCGTCCGAACAGGGCGGGTGAAAGATACGCAGTATTTT.

The rearrangement links TRBV19 to TRBJ1-3; tentative D call: TRBD1 (6 bases). V was shortened by 9 bases and J by 4 bases, with 13 bases between the two germline ends. Germline CDR1 is LNHDA and CDR2 is SQIVND (reference sequence). This CDR3 region has 13 residues. CDR3 nucleotides: TGTGCCAGCAGACAGGACGGAGGAAACACCATATATTTT. Translating gives CASRQDGGNTIYF. Full variable domain (missing parts from reference TRBV19 and TRBJ1-3): DGGITQSPKYLFRKEGQNVTLSCEQNLNHDAMYWYRQDPGQGLRLIYYSQIVNDFQKGDIAEGYSVSREKKESFPLTVTSAQKNPTAFYLCASRQDGGNTIYFGEGSWLTVV.

The chain joins TRBV5-1 to TRBJ2-5; 9 nucleotides agree with TRBD2. Germline V lookup: CDR1 SGHRS, CDR2 YFSETQ. Losses at the gene ends were 4 bases for V and 1 base for J; bases not matched to a gene: 5. The length of the CDR3 is 15 residues. The CDR3 protein is CASSRLAGSQETQYF. CDR3 in DNA: TGCGCCAGCAGCCGCCTAGCGGGGTCCCAAGAGACCCAGTACTTC.

The chain links TRBV7-2 to TRBJ1-2; D is possibly TRBD1 (5 bases). CDR1 is SGHTA, CDR2 FQGNSA, per germline. This CDR3 spans 15 amino acids. Trimming shortened V by 5 bases and J by 2 bases, and 15 bases separated the two germline ends. The CDR3 sequence is CASSPFLTDNYGYTF. The CDR3, as DNA: TGTGCCAGCAGCCCCTTCTTGACAGACAACTATGGCTACACCTTC.

This chain uses TRBV4-2 with TRBJ2-6; tentative D call: TRBD1 (6 bases). Germline CDR1 is LGHNA and CDR2 is YNFKEQ. Trimming stripped 4 bases from V and 1 base from J, with 26 bases between. CDR3 length: 21 amino acids. The CDR3 loop reads CASSRRMGGGGLLSGANVLTF. The CDR3 nucleotides are TGTGCCAGCAGCCGGAGGATGGGTGGGGGCGGATTACTTTCTGGGGCCAACGTCCTGACTTTC.

For the CDR3, the DNA is TGTGCCAGCAGAATTTCGAGCTCTGGAAACACCATATATTTT. Its protein is CASRISSSGNTIYF. The gene calls are TRBV6-5 and TRBJ1-3; D remains unclear. Germline values: CDR1 MNHEY, CDR2 SVGAGI. V was cut by 6 bases and J by 0 bases, with 9 bases left in between. The CDR3 contains 14 residues.

The chain uses TRBV28 and TRBJ2-3; 10 nucleotides align to TRBD2. Looked up from germline, CDR1 is MDHEN and CDR2 is SYDVKM. V lost 7 bases, J lost 2 bases, and 6 bases stayed unmatched. The CDR3 covers 15 residues. The CDR3 nucleotides read TGTGCCAGCACCCCACTAGCGGGAAACACAGATACGCAGTATTTT. Translating it yields CASTPLAGNTDTQYF. Using reference TRBV28 and TRBJ2-3 for the parts outside the CDR3, the full variable domain is DVKVTQSSRYLVKRTGEKVFLECVQDMDHENMFWYRQDPGLGLRLIYFSYDVKMKEKGDIPEGYSVSREKKERFSLILESASTNQTSMYLCASTPLAGNTDTQYFGPGTRLTVL.

Here the CDR3 DNA reads TGTGCCTGGAGTATCGGAGGAAGTACGCAGTATTTT. Residues: CAWSIGGSTQYF. The chain recombines TRBV30 with TRBJ2-3, with D perhaps TRBD2 (5 bases). Looked up from germline, CDR1 is GTSNPN and CDR2 is SVGIG (reference sequence). This CDR3 has 12 residues. V lost 2 bases to trimming and J lost 8 bases, with 11 bases between them.

This chain connects TRBV5-1 to TRBJ2-7; TRBD2 is a possible D gene (5 bases). The V gene's germline CDR1 is SGHRS and CDR2 YFSETQ. V lost 1 base to trimming and J lost 2 bases, with 13 bases between them. The CDR3 is 15 amino acids. For the CDR3, the DNA is TGCGCCAGCAGCTTGAACGCGGGTCTACCCTACGAGCAGTACTTC. This codes for CASSLNAGLPYEQYF.

This chain links TRBV7-9 with TRBJ2-7, with 12 bases matching TRBD1. Trimming removed 6 bases from V and 8 bases from J; junction bases left unmatched: 5. The CDR3 extends over 13 amino acids. The germline V gene encodes CDR1 SEHNR and CDR2 FQNEAQ (reference sequence). This chain's CDR3 is CASSAGQGAQQYF. In DNA, the CDR3 is TGTGCCAGCAGTGCGGGACAGGGGGCTCAGCAGTACTTC.

The CDR3 reads CASRSPWGQGTRSYGYTF. In DNA form, the CDR3 reads TGTGCCAGCAGATCCCCCTGGGGACAGGGGACTAGGTCCTATGGCTACACCTTC. This rearrangement joins TRBV27 to TRBJ1-2; 10 bases agree with TRBD1. CDR3 length equals 18 residues. The J segment lost 4 bases and the V segment lost 6 bases, leaving 17 bases of the junction unmatched. Germline-derived CDR1 and CDR2 are MNHEY and SMNVEV (reference sequence).

This chain uses TRBV6-1 with TRBJ2-1, with D uncertain. The CDR3 totals 13 residues. CDR1 is MNHNS and CDR2 is SASEGT in the germline V gene. The V end lost 5 bases, the J end lost 4 bases, and 9 bases lay between the germline ends. CDR3 protein: CASSLQKYNEQFF. The CDR3 DNA is TGTGCCAGCAGTTTACAGAAATACAATGAGCAGTTCTTC.

The V call is TRBV27, the J call TRBJ2-7, with TRBD2 as a possible D gene (6 bases). The CDR3 has 15 amino acids. Trimming removed 4 bases at V and 6 bases at J, with 19 bases between. From germline, CDR1 is MNHEY and CDR2 SMNVEV (reference sequence). CDR3 DNA: TGTGCCAGCAGTTACTTACTAGCCTCAAAGAGCGAGCAGTACTTC. This codes for CASSYLLASKSEQYF.

The chain joins TRBV5-4 to TRBJ2-7, with 10 bases matching TRBD1. V was pared by 2 bases and J by 2 bases, with 4 bases of the junction left unmatched. The CDR3 is 15 amino acids. The germline gives CDR1 SGHNT, CDR2 YYREEE (reference sequence). The CDR3 region has the DNA TGTGCCAGCAGCTTCCCTGGACAGGGGGCCTACGAGCAGTACTTC. The encoded protein is CASSFPGQGAYEQYF.

This rearrangement joins TRBV27 to TRBJ1-1, with 9 bases identical to TRBD1. Trimming at V came to 5 bases and at J to 5 bases, leaving 9 bases not matched to a gene. This CDR3 has 15 amino acids. Germline loops: CDR1 MNHEY, CDR2 SMNVEV (reference sequence). CDR3 region: CASSLVGQGWTEAFF. The DNA of the CDR3 is TGTGCCAGCAGTCTAGTAGGACAGGGGTGGACTGAAGCTTTCTTT.

The genes are TRBV30 and TRBJ2-7, with D possibly matching TRBD2 (6 bases). V was cut by 0 bases and J by 5 bases, with 14 bases left in between. The CDR3 contains 14 residues. Germline-derived CDR1 and CDR2 are GTSNPN and SVGIG (reference sequence). The CDR3 coding sequence is TGTGCCTGGAGTGTACCCGGAGGGTCTAACGAGCAGTACTTC. Translated: CAWSVPGGSNEQYF.

The chain is built from TRBV27 and TRBJ2-3; no firm D call. The germline V gene encodes CDR1 MNHEY and CDR2 SMNVEV (reference sequence). The V and J ends lost 4 bases and 4 bases respectively, with 12 bases between them. The CDR3 spans 14 residues. Here the CDR3 reads CASSSELKADTQYF. The CDR3 coding sequence is TGTGCCAGCAGTTCAGAACTAAAAGCAGATACGCAGTATTTT.

The chain uses TRBV30 and TRBJ2-7; 11 positions match TRBD2. There are 16 residues in the CDR3. Germline V CDR1 and CDR2: GTSNPN, SVGIG (reference sequence). The J segment lost 6 bases and the V segment lost 0 bases, leaving 10 bases of the junction unmatched. CDR3 sequence reads: CAWSVPLLAGESEQYF. In DNA form, the CDR3 reads TGTGCCTGGAGTGTACCCCTACTAGCGGGAGAATCCGAGCAGTACTTC.

The chain couples TRBV19 to TRBJ1-4, with TRBD1 matching over 9 bases. The trim removed 2 bases at V and 13 bases at J, leaving 11 bases unmatched. The CDR3 sequence is 15 residues long. Germline V lookup: CDR1 LNHDA, CDR2 SQIVND (reference sequence). CDR3 sequence: CASSITPGQGERLFF. The CDR3 bases are TGTGCCAGTAGTATAACACCGGGACAGGGCGAACGACTGTTTTTT.

The chain couples TRBV14 to TRBJ2-7; TRBD2 might be the D (6 bases). The CDR3 spans 15 residues. The germline V gene has CDR1 SGHDN and CDR2 FVKESK. V was pared by 0 bases and J by 4 bases, with 13 bases between. CDR3 loop: CASSQDAGFIYEQYF. The CDR3 nucleotides are TGTGCCAGCAGCCAAGATGCGGGATTTATTTACGAGCAGTACTTC. Full variable domain (outside the CDR3, taken from reference TRBV14 and TRBJ2-7): EAGVTQFPSHSVIEKGQTVTLRCDPISGHDNLYWYRRVMGKEIKFLLHFVKESKQDESGMPNNRFLAERTGGTYSTLKVQPAELEDSGVYFCASSQDAGFIYEQYFGPGTRLTVT.